The source of this T cell receptor beta chain is a study of T cells in Graves' hyperthyroidism and ophthalmopathy. Study-level results: The model made its ophthalmopathy prediction, and onset followed a median about 6 months later.

RNA transcripts provided the source from which TCR beta CDR3 regions were amplified. In the first-round RT-PCR of the TCR CDR3, the HTBI primer set was used. From the multiplex PCR reads, TCRdb called clonotypes with MiXCR, one entry per CDR3 protein. Among about 640,000 distinct CDR3 sequences listed, roughly 20% were seen once. CDR1 DFQATT and CDR2 SNEGSKA come from the germline V gene (reference sequence). The CDR3 runs 14 residues. This clonotype was counted between two and nine times. Its antigen is not known. Sequencing was performed on blood. This chain connects TRBV20-1 to TRBJ2-4; perhaps TRBD2 as D (6 bases). This receptor was taken from a young man with Graves' ophthalmopathy. The CDR3 sequence is CSVLQPEGKNIQYF. In nucleotides, the CDR3 is TGCAGCGTTCTTCAACCGGAGGGCAAAAACATTCAGTACTTC.